The entry that follows covers one TCR beta chain sequence. Its antigen has not been determined. No much larger clonotype is one base removed from it; base qualities were not supplied. The sample is drawn from a study of T-cell memory formation after mild COVID-19 (dated by TCRdb to the early 2020s). General notes on the study: Most TCR sequence clusters were specific to one of the two donors. In a couple of donors, T-cell clones that expanded and contracted after mild COVID-19 were tracked by sequencing TCRalpha and TCRbeta repertoires over time. The cohort was made up of two young adult volunteers, one female and one male, who were previously healthy. Results and caveats for the whole study, not just this receptor: Some responding clones were detected in pre-infection memory, suggesting pre-existing cross-reactive memory T cells joined the SARS-CoV-2 response. SARS-CoV-2 specificity was not confirmed for the second-wave clones peaking on day 37. Balanced CD4/CD8 phenotypes were observed for clones contracting from day 15 to 85, whereas a bias towards CD4+ was observed for a second wave of clones expanding from day 15 to 37. The study covered only a couple of mild cases, and larger cohorts including severe cases with pre-infection samples were considered necessary. Contracting CD4+ clones were found mainly in CM and EM memory subsets, while CD8+ clones were enriched in EMRA.

Sequencing was carried out with an Illumina NovaSeq 6000. TCRalpha and TCRbeta cDNA libraries were constructed by 5'RACE with constant-segment primers, with sample barcodes and unique molecular identifiers being introduced. RNA was extracted from every sample with Trizol reagent. Amplification of the libraries took two PCR steps, and the second step added a second sample barcode plus Illumina TruSeq adapters. Sequencing of libraries was performed on an Illumina NovaSeq with 2 x 150 bp paired-end reads. As for the original processing: Demultiplexing of reads and collapsing into UMI-guided consensus sequences were performed with migec v1.2.7. With mixcr v2.1.11, UMI consensuses were aligned to TRA and TRB V and J templates and assembled into clonotypes. Clonotypes were classified as expanded or contracted when called significant by both edgeR and NoisET, with noise models trained on biological replicates. edgeR calls used a false discovery rate-adjusted p below 0.01 and a log2 fold-change threshold of 1. As an exploratory analysis of dynamics, max-normalized trajectories of the 1000 most abundant clonotypes were examined by PCA with hierarchical clustering. Each responding clone was given a CD4 or CD8 phenotype based on the CD4+ and CD8+ repertoires, which had been sequenced separately. The public sequencing data were trimmed at Q25 with fastp and processed into clonotypes with MiXCR by TCRdb, which kept only in-frame beta chains. Each CDR3 protein gets just one entry, which takes the most common genes and DNA from the rows behind it. These V and J calls are TCRdb output, not the study's own analysis. The sample table lists about 200,000 distinct CDR3 sequences, approximately 10% of them with a count of one. The ten top clones hold 3% to 4% of the sample.

V is shortened by 0 bases, J by 4 bases, and the region joining them spans 10 bases. The CDR3 runs 14 amino acids, cysteine and phenylalanine included. The sequence is cut down to CDR3 DNA, 42 bases in frame from base 1. The CDR1 and CDR2 encoded by the germline V gene are SGHRS and YFSETQ. PBMCs were isolated by Ficoll-Paque density gradient centrifugation. Sequencing used PBMCs or a T cell subset sorted from them (not recorded which). This clonotype originated in a man between 18 and 29 years old who had mild COVID-19 (a few samples of this study predate the infection). The sample titles of this study are shuffled in the database, so cell type and time point are left out; the donor was told from shared clones. The V and J segments used are TRBV5-1 and TRBJ1-2; the D gene assignment is ambiguous. The DNA sequence is as follows: TGCGCCAGCAGCTTGGACGGGCACACCTATGGCTACACCTTC. It specifies CASSLDGHTYGYTF. Extended through the reference TRBV5-1 and TRBJ1-2 proteins, this CDR3 yields the full variable domain: KAGVTQTPRYLIKTRGQQVTLSCSPISGHRSVSWYQQTPGQGLQFLFEYFSETQRNKGNFPGRFSGRQFSNSRSEMNVSTLELGDSALYLCASSLDGHTYGYTFGSGTRLTVV.